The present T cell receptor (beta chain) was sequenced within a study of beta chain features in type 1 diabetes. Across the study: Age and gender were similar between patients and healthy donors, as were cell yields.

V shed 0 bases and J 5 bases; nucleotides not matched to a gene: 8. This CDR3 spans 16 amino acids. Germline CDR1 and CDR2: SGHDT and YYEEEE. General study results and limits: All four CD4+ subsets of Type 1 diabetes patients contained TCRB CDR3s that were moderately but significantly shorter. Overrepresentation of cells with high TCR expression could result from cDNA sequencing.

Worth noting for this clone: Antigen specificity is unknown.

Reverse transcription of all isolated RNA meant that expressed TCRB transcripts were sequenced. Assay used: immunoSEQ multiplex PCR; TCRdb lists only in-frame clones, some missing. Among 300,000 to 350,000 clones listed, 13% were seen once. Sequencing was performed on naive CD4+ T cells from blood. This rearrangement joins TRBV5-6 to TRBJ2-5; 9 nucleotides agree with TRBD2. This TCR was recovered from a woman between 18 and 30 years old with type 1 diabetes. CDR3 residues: CASSLVRASGVETQYF. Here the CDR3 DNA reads TGTGCCAGCAGCTTGGTGCGTGCTAGCGGGGTGGAGACCCAGTACTTC.